The clone carrying this T cell receptor beta chain came up many times. The source of the sample is a study of early T cells in non-severe SARS-CoV-2 infection. CDR3 length: 17 amino acids. CDR1 is SGHTA, CDR2 FQGTGA, per germline. V was clipped by 1 base and J by 7 bases; unmatched bases: 10. The TCR library protocol was used to attach unique molecular identifiers. These identifiers were attached to individual cDNA molecules. TCRdb re-called the 5' RACE reads through MiXCR, storing one row per CDR3 protein. The data show roughly 75,000 distinct CDR3 sequences, with 10% to 12% seen just once and approximately 4.5% held by the top ten.

The chain joins TRBV7-3 to TRBJ2-1, with 10 bases that match TRBD2. The specimen was whole blood. The TCR sequence derives from an adult who was a healthcare worker with PCR-confirmed SARS-CoV-2 infection or an uninfected control (not recorded which). CDR3 bases: TGTGCCAGCAGCTTAAGCCCTGCTAGCGGGGGAGCGAATGAGCAGTTCTTC. As protein: CASSLSPASGGANEQFF.